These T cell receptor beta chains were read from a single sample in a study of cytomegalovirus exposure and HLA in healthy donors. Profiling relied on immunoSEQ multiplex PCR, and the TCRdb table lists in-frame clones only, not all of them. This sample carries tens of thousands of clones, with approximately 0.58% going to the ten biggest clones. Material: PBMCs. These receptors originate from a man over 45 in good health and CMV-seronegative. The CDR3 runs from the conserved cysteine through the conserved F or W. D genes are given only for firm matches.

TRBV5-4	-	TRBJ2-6	CASSLDGTGANVLTF	TGTGCCAGCAGCTTGGACGGGACTGGGGCCAACGTCCTGACTTTC
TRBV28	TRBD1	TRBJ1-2	CASSTSGQGRYYGYTF	TGTGCCAGCAGTACCTCGGGACAGGGGAGATACTATGGCTACACCTTC
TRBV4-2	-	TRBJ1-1	CASSQDLNSLNTEAFF	TGTGCCAGCAGCCAAGATCTGAACAGTTTGAACACTGAAGCTTTCTTT
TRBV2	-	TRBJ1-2	CASSATGRSIGYTF	TGTGCCAGCAGTGCCACAGGGCGTTCTATAGGCTACACCTTC
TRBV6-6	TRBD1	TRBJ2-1	CASSLTGGIFNEQFF	TGTGCCAGCAGTTTGACAGGGGGGATCTTCAATGAGCAGTTCTTC
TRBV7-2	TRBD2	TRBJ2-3	CASSPAGLAGGRDTQYF	TGTGCCAGCAGCCCCGCCGGACTAGCGGGGGGCAGAGATACGCAGTATTTT
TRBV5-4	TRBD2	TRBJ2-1	CASSPVTSGLGEQFF	TGTGCCAGCAGCCCCGTCACTAGCGGGTTAGGGGAGCAGTTCTTC
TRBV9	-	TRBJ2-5	CASGGGKETQYF	TGTGCCAGCGGCGGAGGGAAAGAGACCCAGTACTTC
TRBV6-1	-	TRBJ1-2	CASSEGGQGYGYTF	TGTGCCAGCAGTGAAGGGGGACAAGGCTATGGCTACACCTTC
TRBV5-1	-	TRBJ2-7	CASSLGERVTYEQYF	TGCGCCAGCAGCTTGGGGGAGAGGGTGACCTACGAGCAGTACTTC
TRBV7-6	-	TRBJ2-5	CASSLEWGRYQETQYF	TGTGCCAGCAGCTTAGAATGGGGGCGGTACCAAGAGACCCAGTACTTC
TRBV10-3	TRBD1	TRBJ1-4	CAISPGQGEDEKLFF	TGTGCCATCTCCCCCGGACAGGGGGAGGATGAAAAACTGTTTTTT
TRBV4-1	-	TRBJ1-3	CASSPPGLSSGNTIYF	TGCGCCAGCAGCCCCCCGGGTCTAAGCTCTGGAAACACCATATATTTT
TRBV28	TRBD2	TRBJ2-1	CASRRLAGAYNEQFF	TGTGCCAGCAGACGACTAGCGGGGGCCTACAATGAGCAGTTCTTC
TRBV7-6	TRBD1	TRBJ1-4	CASSYGQGAYTNEKLFF	TGTGCCAGCAGCTATGGACAGGGCGCTTACACTAATGAAAAACTGTTTTTT
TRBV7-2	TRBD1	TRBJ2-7	CASSLGTGSYEQYF	TGTGCCAGCAGTTTAGGGACAGGGTCATACGAGCAGTACTTC
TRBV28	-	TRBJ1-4	CASRPQGYNEKLFF	TGTGCCAGCAGACCCCAGGGGTATAATGAAAAACTGTTTTTT
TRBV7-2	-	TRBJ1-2	CASSFAQYGYTF	TGTGCCAGCAGCTTCGCACAGTATGGCTACACCTTC
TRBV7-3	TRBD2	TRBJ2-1	CASSSLAGDYNEQFF	TGTGCCAGCAGCTCTCTAGCGGGAGACTACAATGAGCAGTTCTTC
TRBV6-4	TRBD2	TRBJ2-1	CASSDKNVTSGDYNEQFF	TGTGCCAGCAGTGACAAAAACGTGACTAGCGGGGACTACAATGAGCAGTTCTTC
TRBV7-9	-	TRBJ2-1	CASSSLTSNNEQFF	TGTGCCAGCAGCTCGTTGACTAGTAACAATGAGCAGTTCTTC
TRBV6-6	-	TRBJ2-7	CASMGSPSYEQYF	TGTGCCAGCATGGGTAGCCCCTCCTACGAGCAGTACTTC
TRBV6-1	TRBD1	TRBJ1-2	CARSGTGGADGYTF	TGTGCCAGATCCGGGACAGGGGGCGCGGATGGCTACACCTTC
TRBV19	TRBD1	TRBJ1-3	CASSPGTGGNTIYF	TGTGCCAGTAGTCCCGGGACAGGTGGAAACACCATATATTTT
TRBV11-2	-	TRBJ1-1	CASSLIIGENTEAFF	TGTGCCAGCAGCTTAATCATAGGGGAGAACACTGAAGCTTTCTTT
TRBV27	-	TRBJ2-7	CASSFNSQYEQYF	TGTGCCAGCAGTTTTAACAGCCAATACGAGCAGTACTTC
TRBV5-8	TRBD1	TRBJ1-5	CASRHRDRGGNQPQHF	TGTGCCAGCAGACATAGGGACAGGGGGGGCAATCAGCCCCAGCATTTT
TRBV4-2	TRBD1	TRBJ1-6	CASSQGTAGQGWSPLHF	TGTGCCAGCAGCCAAGGGACCGCGGGACAGGGCTGGTCACCCCTCCACTTT
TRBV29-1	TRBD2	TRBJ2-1	CSVEIPSGVFSLSYNEQFF	TGCAGCGTTGAAATCCCTAGCGGGGTTTTTTCGCTAAGCTACAATGAGCAGTTCTTC
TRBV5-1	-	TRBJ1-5	CASSYDSFTAQHF	TGCGCCAGCAGCTACGACAGCTTCACAGCCCAGCATTTT
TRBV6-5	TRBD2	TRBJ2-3	CASRRLAGGDDTQYF	TGTGCCAGCAGGCGACTAGCGGGGGGGGATGATACGCAGTATTTT
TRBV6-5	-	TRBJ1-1	CASSQQGEAFF	TGTGCCAGCAGTCAACAGGGTGAAGCTTTCTTT
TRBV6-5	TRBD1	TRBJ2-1	CASSWTGIYNEQFF	TGTGCCAGCAGTTGGACAGGTATCTACAATGAGCAGTTCTTC
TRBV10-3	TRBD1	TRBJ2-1	CAISGDRGPYNEQFF	TGTGCCATCAGTGGGGACAGGGGCCCCTACAATGAGCAGTTCTTC
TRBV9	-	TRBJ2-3	CASSVESGLGSPSTDTQYF	TGTGCCAGCAGCGTAGAATCGGGACTCGGATCCCCGAGCACAGATACGCAGTATTTT
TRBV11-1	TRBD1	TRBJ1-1	CASSLTQGAEAFF	TGTGCCAGCAGCTTAACACAGGGGGCTGAAGCTTTCTTT
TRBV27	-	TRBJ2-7	CASIKLGGRTAAHEQYF	TGTGCCAGCATCAAATTGGGGGGGAGGACAGCGGCCCACGAGCAGTACTTC
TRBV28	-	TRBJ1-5	CASSSAQGNQPQHF	TGTGCCAGCAGTTCTGCGCAGGGCAATCAGCCCCAGCATTTT
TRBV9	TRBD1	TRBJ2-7	CASTVGTGDGYEQYF	TGTGCCAGCACCGTTGGGACAGGGGACGGCTACGAGCAGTACTTC
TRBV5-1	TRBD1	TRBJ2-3	CASSSQGVLTDTQYF	TGCGCCAGCAGCTCCCAGGGGGTACTCACAGATACGCAGTATTTT
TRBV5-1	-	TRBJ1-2	CASSLAAGNYGYTF	TGCGCCAGCAGCTTGGCCGCAGGGAACTATGGCTACACCTTC
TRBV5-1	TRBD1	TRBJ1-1	CASSLRPPGQGPWNTEAFF	TGCGCCAGCAGCTTGCGCCCCCCGGGACAGGGGCCGTGGAACACTGAAGCTTTCTTT
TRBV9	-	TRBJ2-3	CASSGGGTDTQYF	TGTGCCAGCAGCGGGGGGGGCACAGATACGCAGTATTTT
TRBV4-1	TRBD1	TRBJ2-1	CASSQERAAGGNNEQFF	TGCGCCAGCAGCCAAGAGAGGGCGGCAGGGGGTAACAATGAGCAGTTCTTC
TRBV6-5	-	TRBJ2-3	CASSYGGLQGTDTQYF	TGTGCCAGCAGTTACGGGGGACTTCAGGGCACAGATACGCAGTATTTT
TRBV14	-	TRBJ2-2	CASSQSVAGELFF	TGTGCCAGCAGCCAATCGGTTGCAGGGGAGCTGTTTTTT
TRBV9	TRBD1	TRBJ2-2	CASSARGHRTGELFF	TGTGCCAGCAGCGCTAGGGGGCATCGCACCGGGGAGCTGTTTTTT
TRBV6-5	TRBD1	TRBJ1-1	CASSYDRGTEAFF	TGTGCCAGCAGTTACGACAGGGGGACTGAAGCTTTCTTT